This T cell receptor (beta chain) was captured by sequencing in a study of cytomegalovirus exposure and HLA in healthy donors (dated by TCRdb to 2016 to 2017). Background on the whole study: An earlier analysis of several hundred of the donors reported 276 Gb of sequence data and around 110 million unique TCR beta sequences obtained from roughly 170 million T cells. To study patterns of TCR occurrence, a later analysis re-analyzed previously published TCR beta repertoires from 666 donors and added high-resolution HLA genotyping. All discovery cohort repertoires had been generated on a single sequencing platform. Donor age, sex, ethnicity and CMV serostatus were compiled together with the repertoire data. Of the roughly 410 genotyped donors, approximately 80% were placed in the genetic ancestry cluster associated with self-reported Caucasian donors. A later genetic analysis used genome-wide SNP genotypes for about 65% of the 666 donors, treating that subset as a discovery cohort. Class I and class II HLA loci were covered by the typing at four-digit resolution. To decide whether each TCR beta V gene segment behaved as functional or pseudogenic, an earlier analysis of over 500 of the donors relied on high-throughput TCR beta sequencing. Rather than using new phenotypic data, the later analysis identified candidate immune exposures from TCR beta sequences and from how often those sequences occurred across donors. High-throughput TCR immunosequencing, statistical association of individual TCRs with disease status, and machine learning were combined to predict cytomegalovirus infection status. The study aimed to test whether cataloging public T cell receptors could reveal signatures of past pathogen exposure. Among almost 400 genotyped donors of the cohort, an average of approximately 240,000 unique TCR beta nucleotide sequences were sequenced per donor, around 20% of them non-productive. A separate validation cohort of about 110 different subjects was used in addition to the roughly 640-subject first cohort. An early release that covered several hundred HLA-typed donors contained about 300 gigabases of sequencing data and about 93 million unique TCR sequences. Typing coverage varied by locus: 629-630 donors for A, B, C, DRB1 and DQB1; around 560 for DQA1; more than 600 for DPA1; about 450 for DPB1. Using immunosequencing, the study profiled T cell repertoires from 666 subjects and related those repertoires to cytomegalovirus serostatus. Roughly 5 DR-DQ haplotypes were handled as single units for association and clustering because linkage in the cohort was strong. What the research found in general, with its limitations: When HLA alleles, especially DR and DQ, strongly co-occurred, TCR associations were difficult to assign to individual alleles. Some IMGT-functional V segments, including TRBV6-2 and TRBV6-3, could not be told apart with the 87-base-pair reads, so those segments were excluded. In the study, about 150 TCR beta chains were listed as associated with cytomegalovirus. Because counts were too low, approximately 18 rarely observed V segments, including chromosome 9 orphons, were excluded from the earlier analysis of 587 of the donors. Most CMV-associated TCR beta chains appeared to be HLA-restricted in a later analysis, and the HLA associations seemed to be driven largely by CMV exposure. Three of the identified cytomegalovirus-associated TCR beta chains were confirmed in vitro to be specific for cytomegalovirus antigens. For the cohort, immune exposure information was limited to CMV serostatus. An earlier analysis of 587 of the donors showed that most TCR beta V segments appeared in productive rearrangements either about 90% or about 30% of the time, which broadly matched IMGT annotations. A group of highly shared sequence variants was considered likely to be a technical artifact of the sequencing pipeline. Correlated functional status among segregating V segments might be attributable to linkage disequilibrium, but an unknown experimental factor could not be ruled out. Compared with equally common non-associated chains, HLA-associated TCR beta chains in a later analysis were more clonally expanded and had lower generation probabilities. While some public TCRs were present in many individuals, most TCR sequences turned up only very rarely across donors. In a later analysis, the rate of TCR association differed among HLA loci, with DRB1 alleles having the most associated TCRs and HLA-C alleles having the fewest. According to a later genetic analysis, donors in an Asian-associated ancestry cluster had fewer N-insertions in productive TCRs than the approximately 670-donor mean. A later genetic analysis associated a missense DCLRE1C variant with V-gene and J-gene trimming of TCR beta chains, and an independent cohort replicated the association. This cohort had only TCR beta chains sequenced, and the lack of alpha or paired-chain data limited which features could be detected. It was suggested by the authors that the approach could potentially be generalized to other disease states and immunological phenotypes. Presence/absence analyses assumed roughly uniform sequencing depth across donors, an assumption that may not hold. A later analysis associated 16,951 TCR beta sequences with specific HLA alleles at a false discovery rate of 0.05. A later analysis reported that several top co-occurrence clusters appeared linked to parvovirus B19, influenza, CMV and Epstein-Barr virus. A further reported finding was that TCR beta sequences accurately predicted the HLA-A and HLA-B alleles for most subjects in the first cohort. Cytomegalovirus status was reported to be diagnosed by the classifier with high specificity and sensitivity in both the original and validation cohorts. Because HLA typing was unavailable for some donors at each locus, only the typed subset was used in association tests.

The CDR3 runs 14 amino acids, cysteine and phenylalanine included. Only the CDR3 DNA stays, 42 bases, in frame from base 1. The germline V gene specifies KGHSH as CDR1 and LQKENI as CDR2. V lost 5 bases and J lost 8 bases; the stretch between them is 16 bases long. The library was generated by the immunoSEQ multiplex PCR assay. For the multiplex PCR, a mixture combining 60 forward primers for TCR Vbeta segments and 13 reverse primers for TCR Jbeta segments was used. Amplification of the CDR3 region of rearranged TCR beta genes was performed with a multiplex PCR assay on genomic DNA. On the Illumina HiSeq System, the amplified TCR beta libraries were sequenced as 87-base-pair reads. In the source study's methods: In a later analysis, tens of millions of unique TCR beta chains were counted across the 690 or so repertoires, and roughly 9.9 million of these chains were shared by at least two donors. Raw reads were error-corrected and collapsed into unique sequences by a nearest-neighbor algorithm in which closely related sequences were merged to remove PCR and sequencing errors. Alignment of CDR3 sequences to IMGT reference sequences was used to assign V, D and J gene segments. Each retained sequence needed at least a six-nucleotide match to both a V gene segment and a J gene segment. A rearrangement was called productive if the CDR3 had no stop codons and remained in frame with V and J, and every other rearrangement was called non-productive. Following IMGT convention, CDR3 was defined as the stretch from the second conserved V-encoded cysteine up to the conserved J-encoded phenylalanine. The earlier analysis of 587 of the donors excluded sequences that lacked an unambiguous match to a single V gene segment. An earlier analysis of 500 to 600 of the donors classified V segments as functional when productive rearrangements were above 56.7% and as segregating when the standard deviation between donors was above 5%. A statistical classification framework was built to diagnose cytomegalovirus status from the catalog of TCR beta chain sequences. In a later analysis, TCR nucleotide sequences were compared against IMGT/GENE-DB human TR gene sequences so that V and J genes could be assigned. A later analysis assigned CDR3 sequences and most-parsimonious VDJ recombination scenarios with the TCRdist pipeline. A later analysis defined each TCR beta chain by its CDR3 amino acid sequence plus V-gene family, and excluded reads lacking a unique V-gene family. A later analysis removed 550 to 650 highly shared, low-generation-probability nucleotide sequences to deal with suspected cross-contamination and a sequencing artifact. In a later analysis, a clonal expansion index for each public chain was calculated from normalized within-repertoire ranks of inferred template counts. Generation probabilities in a later analysis came from a VDJ recombination model fitted to out-of-frame rearrangements, and those results were checked against IGoR. Hypergeometric tests were used in a later analysis to score TCR-TCR, TCR-HLA and TCR-CMV co-occurrence, with a repertoire-size bias correction applied to the TCR pairs. To estimate false discovery rates, a later analysis permuted the HLA or CMV assignments 20 times. In a later analysis, co-occurring TCRs were grouped using DBSCAN, with TCRdist sequence similarity added in when clustering inside HLA-allele-positive subsets. Co-occurrence clustering excluded repertoires with fewer than 30,000 or more than 120,000 public chains, plus five with anomalous nucleotide sharing. TCRdb retrieved this table from immuneACCESS and kept in-frame rearrangements only. Not all clones are present; in checked studies, unresolved V genes account for under half, and no reason is known for the remainder. V, J and clone size were drawn from that table, and D and trimming were deduced from the DNA. A total of about 120,000 clones appear in this sample, roughly 8.6% of them only once. About 6% of the sample goes to the ten largest clones.

To note about this clone: The clone's antigen remains unknown. Base qualities are not provided; no much larger clone lies one nucleotide away.

The cohort consisted of some 730 healthy bone marrow donors. All cohort members were sampled while nominally healthy, although unrecorded immune exposures were likely present. The donor was CMV seropositive and was included in the group of 250 to 300 seropositive cohort members. Each donor provided a peripheral blood sample, and peripheral blood mononuclear cells were used for TCR beta sequencing. The Qiagen DNeasy Blood Extraction Kit was used to extract genomic DNA from the blood cell samples. The sample was PBMCs. This receptor was identified in a woman aged 40 to 50 in good health and CMV-seropositive. The sequence is built from TRBV18 and TRBJ2-1; TRBD2 is a possible D gene, resting on 5 matching bases. The CDR3 sequence is CASSTYQDGDEQFF. In nucleotide form, the sequence is TGTGCCAGCTCAACTTACCAGGACGGGGATGAGCAGTTCTTC.